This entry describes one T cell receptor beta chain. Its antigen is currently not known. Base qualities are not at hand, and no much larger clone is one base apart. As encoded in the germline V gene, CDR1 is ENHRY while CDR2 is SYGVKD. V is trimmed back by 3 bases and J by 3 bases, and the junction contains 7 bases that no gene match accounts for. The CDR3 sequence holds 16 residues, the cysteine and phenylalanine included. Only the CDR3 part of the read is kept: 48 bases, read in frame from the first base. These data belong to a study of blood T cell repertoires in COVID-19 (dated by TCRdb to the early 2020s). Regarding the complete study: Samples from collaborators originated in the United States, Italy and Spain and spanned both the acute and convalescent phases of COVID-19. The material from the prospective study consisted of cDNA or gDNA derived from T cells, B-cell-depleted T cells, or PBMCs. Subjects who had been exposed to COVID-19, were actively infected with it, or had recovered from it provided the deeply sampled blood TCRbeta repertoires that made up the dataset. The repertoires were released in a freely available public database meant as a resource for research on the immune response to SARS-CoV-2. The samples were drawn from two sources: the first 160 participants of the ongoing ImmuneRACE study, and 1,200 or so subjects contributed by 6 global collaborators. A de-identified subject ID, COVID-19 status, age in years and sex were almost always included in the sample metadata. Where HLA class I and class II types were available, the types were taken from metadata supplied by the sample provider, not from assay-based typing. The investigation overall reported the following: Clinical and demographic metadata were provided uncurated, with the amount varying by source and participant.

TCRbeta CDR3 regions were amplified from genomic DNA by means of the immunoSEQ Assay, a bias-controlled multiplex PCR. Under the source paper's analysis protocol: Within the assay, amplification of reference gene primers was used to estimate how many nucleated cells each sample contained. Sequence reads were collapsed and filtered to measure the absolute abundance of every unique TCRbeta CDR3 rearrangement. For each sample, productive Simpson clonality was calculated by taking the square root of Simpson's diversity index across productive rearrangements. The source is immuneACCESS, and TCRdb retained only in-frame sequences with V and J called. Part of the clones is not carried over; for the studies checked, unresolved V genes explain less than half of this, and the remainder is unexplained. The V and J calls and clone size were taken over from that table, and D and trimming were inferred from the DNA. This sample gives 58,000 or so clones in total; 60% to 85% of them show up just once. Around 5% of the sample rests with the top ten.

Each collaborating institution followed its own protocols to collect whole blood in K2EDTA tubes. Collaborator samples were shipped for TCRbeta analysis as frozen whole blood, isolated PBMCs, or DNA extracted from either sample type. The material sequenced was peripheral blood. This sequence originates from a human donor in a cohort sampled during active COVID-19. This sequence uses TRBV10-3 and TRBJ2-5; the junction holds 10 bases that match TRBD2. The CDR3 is CAISEALAGVEETQYF. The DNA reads TGTGCCATCAGTGAAGCCCTAGCGGGAGTGGAAGAGACCCAGTACTTC.